These T cell receptor beta chains were read from a single sample in a study of T cells expressing NK-cell markers. TCRdb reprocessed the 5' RACE reads, with one entry per CDR3 protein and no DNA. The sample's table shows 550,000 or so distinct CDR3 sequences. Sequencing was done on a sample of blood T cells: a sorted CD56 or NKG2C T cell subset, CD4+ or CD8+ T cells, or bulk PBMC T cells (not recorded which). Source of these receptors: a man aged 18-30 years in good health. The CDR3 runs from the conserved cysteine through the conserved F or W.

j_gene,v_gene,CDR3aa
TRBJ1-6,TRBV27,CASSSTPGASSPLHF
TRBJ2-5,TRBV20-1,CSVAGPLETQYF
TRBJ2-3,TRBV20-1,CSAREDRGHTDTQYF
TRBJ2-7,TRBV5-8,CASSSRTGGVEQYF
TRBJ1-1,TRBV20-1,CSARDQLGRKAFF
TRBJ2-1,TRBV27,CASSLLAGANYNEQFF
TRBJ2-1,TRBV11-2,CASSPTRGYYNEQFF
TRBJ1-5,TRBV7-9,CASSFWGGSNQPQHF
TRBJ2-1,TRBV7-9,CASSLGASGEHFF
TRBJ2-3,TRBV9,CASSVGGRAGTDTQYF
TRBJ2-5,TRBV12-3/TRBV12-4,CASHFTEKGETQYF
TRBJ2-7,TRBV25-1,CASNPGPSSYEQYF
TRBJ2-7,TRBV9,CASSVAGTGDRYEQYF
TRBJ2-1,TRBV20-1,CSARKIGTSVYNEQFF
TRBJ2-3,TRBV30,CAWSVPSSTDTQYF
TRBJ2-4,TRBV3-1,CASSRRPGGNIQYF
TRBJ1-1,TRBV6-5,CASRQWAQGGTEAFF
TRBJ2-1,TRBV5-1,CASSLFGDSLHNEQFF
TRBJ2-7,TRBV20-1,CSALGSGSVYEQYF
TRBJ2-5,TRBV10-3,CAISESIGQTQYF
TRBJ2-4,TRBV20-1,CSRRESAAKNIQYF
TRBJ1-1,TRBV5-6,CASVLGHQNTEAFF
TRBJ2-7,TRBV7-6,CASSFNGGTYEQYF
TRBJ2-5,TRBV28,CASSPSIRLGPAQYF
TRBJ2-7,TRBV15,CATSRDWTGSSYEQYF
TRBJ2-3,TRBV5-1,CASSLTGSWDTQYF
TRBJ2-1,TRBV20-1,CNPAGYHHNEQFF
TRBJ2-7,TRBV5-5,CASSFLRGPSYEQYF
TRBJ2-7,TRBV15,CATSRGNQAASYEQYF
TRBJ2-1,TRBV4-1,CASSQYFAGTSGTVGPYNEQFF
TRBJ2-2,TRBV29-1,CSVAGQAGTGELFF
TRBJ2-6,TRBV9,CASSDRQGSSGANVLTF
TRBJ1-4,TRBV6-5,CASSYRPGGREKLFF
TRBJ2-1,TRBV11-2,CASSDVKWLLASGIRYNEQFF
TRBJ2-3,TRBV30,CAWRGQVGDTQYF
TRBJ2-5,TRBV7-2,CASSRLAGGWETQYF
TRBJ2-1,TRBV11-2,CASSLVRRGYYNEQFF
TRBJ2-3,TRBV12-3/TRBV12-4,CAPQDGRGDTQYF
TRBJ2-1,TRBV10-3,CAISPVAPGVEQFF
TRBJ2-2,TRBV10-2,CASILGINTGELFF
TRBJ2-7,TRBV27,CASSLPGRFSEQYF
TRBJ1-1,TRBV7-9,CASSLILIDSENTEAFF
TRBJ1-5,TRBV28,CASSATGTVNQPQHF
TRBJ1-3,TRBV7-6,CASSLARTDSGNTIYF
TRBJ1-1,TRBV11-2,CASSPRRPPNTEAFF